These 18 T cell receptor beta chains were sequenced from one sample in a study of blood T cell repertoires in COVID-19. Sequencing used immunoSEQ multiplex PCR; TCRdb keeps in-frame clones, though not all of them. The sample contains some 69,000 clones, roughly 88% of which appear only once. The sequenced material came from peripheral blood. These receptors all come from a man aged 50-59 years with COVID-19, enrolled during active disease.

This clone came up once. Here the CDR3 reads CASSESAAGAGGYTF. The DNA for the CDR3 is TGTGCCAGCAGTGAATCGGCAGCGGGGGCAGGTGGCTACACCTTC. The chain uses TRBV2 and TRBJ1-2; D may be TRBD1 (6 bases). The CDR3 has 15 residues. V was cut by 2 bases and J by 7 bases, with 17 bases left in between. The germline V gene encodes CDR1 SNHLY and CDR2 FYNNEI. Full variable domain (missing parts from reference TRBV2 and TRBJ1-2): EPEVTQTPSHQVTQMGQEVILRCVPISNHLYFYWYRQILGQKVEFLVSFYNNEISEKSEIFDDQFSVERPDGSNFTLKIRSTKLEDSAMYFCASSESAAGAGGYTFGSGTRLTVV.

The chain links TRBV6-5 to TRBJ1-6; D might be TRBD1 (5 bases). This CDR3 spans 15 amino acids. V was trimmed by 8 bases and J by 10 bases, leaving 21 bases between them. The germline V gene encodes CDR1 MNHEY and CDR2 SVGAGI. CDR3 sequence reads: CASSSVTGVGSPLHF. The CDR3 DNA reads TGTGCCAGCTCCTCAGTAACAGGAGTGGGCTCACCCCTCCACTTT.

The rearrangement joins TRBV7-2 to TRBJ2-1, with 9 positions matching TRBD2. Germline values: CDR1 SGHTA, CDR2 FQGNSA. This CDR3 has 17 amino acids. V dropped 1 base and J dropped 8; count of bases not matched to a gene: 12. The CDR3 nucleotides are TGTGCCAGCAGCTTAGGCCGAGCGGGAGGCCCTTTCGATGAGCAGTTCTTC. The encoded protein is CASSLGRAGGPFDEQFF.

The chain combines TRBV6-4 with TRBJ2-7; 14 bases map to TRBD2. Germline CDR1 and CDR2: MRHNA and SNTAGT. This CDR3 comprises 18 residues. With V trimmed by 6 bases and J by 3 bases, 13 bases remained unmatched. The CDR3: CASRGLAGGSKSVYEQYF. The CDR3 DNA follows: TGTGCCAGCAGAGGACTAGCGGGAGGCTCCAAATCTGTCTACGAGCAGTACTTC.

This chain joins TRBV4-2 and TRBJ1-3; 7 bases line up with TRBD1. The CDR3 loop spans 18 amino acids. V dropped 0 bases and J dropped 0; count of bases not matched to a gene: 8. From germline, CDR1 is LGHNA and CDR2 YNFKEQ. The CDR3 sequence: CASSQDGTVSHSGNTIYF. CDR3 nucleotide sequence: TGTGCCAGCAGCCAAGATGGGACAGTTAGTCACTCTGGAAACACCATATATTTT.

V is TRBV7-9 and J is TRBJ1-5; 7 bases map to TRBD1. J gave up 4 bases and V 5 bases, and 17 bases lay outside the gene matches. In germline, CDR1 is SEHNR, CDR2 FQNEAQ (reference sequence). The CDR3 length is 18 residues. CDR3 loop: CASSPGADRALSNQPQHF. For the CDR3, the DNA is TGTGCCAGCAGCCCGGGCGCCGACAGGGCCCTTTCTAATCAGCCCCAGCATTTT.

The rearrangement uses TRBV19 and TRBJ1-4, with D perhaps TRBD1 (6 bases). Trimming left V 9 bases short and J 8 bases short, with 22 bases between. Germline V gene sequence: CDR1 LNHDA, CDR2 SQIVND (reference sequence). This CDR3 comprises 15 residues. DNA for the CDR3: TGTGCCAGCCGCACGGGGAGGGACACTTCAGAAAAACTGTTTTTT. It encodes CASRTGRDTSEKLFF.

The V gene is TRBV12-5, the J gene TRBJ2-5; 13 positions match TRBD2. The J segment lost 6 bases and the V segment lost 5 bases, leaving 12 bases of the junction unmatched. The CDR3 totals 17 residues. Germline V CDR1 and CDR2: LGHNT, FRNRAP. CDR3: CASGAGTSGTEGKTQYF. The CDR3, as DNA: TGTGCTAGTGGTGCAGGGACTAGCGGGACGGAGGGAAAGACCCAGTACTTC.

CDR3 sequence reads: CASSYFRGYGYTF. DNA for the CDR3: TGTGCCAGCAGTTACTTCAGGGGTTACGGCTACACCTTC. The chain links TRBV6-5 to TRBJ1-2; tentative D call: TRBD1 (6 bases). V was shortened by 1 base and J by 8 bases, with 11 bases between the two germline ends. Germline V lookup: CDR1 MNHEY, CDR2 SVGAGI. The CDR3 is made up of 13 amino acids.

The J gene is TRBJ2-1, the V gene TRBV5-1, with 8 bases identical to TRBD1. There are 14 residues in the CDR3. CDR1 SGHRS and CDR2 YFSETQ come from the germline V gene. With 7 bases clipped from V and 1 base from J, the junction kept 4 bases outside the gene matches. The CDR3 spells CASRGTGSYNEQFF. The CDR3 DNA reads as TGCGCCAGCCGGGGGACAGGTTCCTACAATGAGCAGTTCTTC.

V is TRBV15 and J is TRBJ2-7; TRBD2 is a possible D gene (5 bases). V lost 0 bases to trimming and J lost 5 bases, with 14 bases between them. Germline CDR1 is LNHNV and CDR2 is YYDKDF (reference sequence). This CDR3 spans 15 amino acids. The chain's CDR3 is CATSRDRGRFHEQYF. The DNA for the CDR3 is TGTGCCACCAGCAGAGATAGAGGGCGTTTCCACGAGCAGTACTTC.

The V gene is TRBV30, the J gene TRBJ1-4; unclear D gene. Trimming took 0 bases from V and 8 from J, leaving 25 bases between them. Per the germline V gene, CDR1 is GTSNPN and CDR2 is SVGIG (reference sequence). This CDR3 has 18 residues. The CDR3 sequence is CAWSVGLSFDIGQEKLFF. CDR3 nucleotide sequence: TGTGCCTGGAGTGTAGGTTTGTCGTTCGACATTGGGCAAGAAAAACTGTTTTTT.

V is TRBV4-1 and J is TRBJ2-7; perhaps TRBD1 as D (5 bases). The CDR3 has 16 residues. V shed 1 base and J shed 2 bases, with 15 bases lying between them. Germline CDR1 is MGHRA and CDR2 is YSYEKL. The CDR3 sequence: CASSQVADSWAYEQYF. CDR3 DNA sequence: TGCGCCAGCAGCCAAGTTGCCGACAGTTGGGCCTACGAGCAGTACTTC.

For the CDR3, the DNA is TGTGCCAGCAGCTTAGCTAGCGGGACCTACAATGAGCAGTTCTTC. Protein sequence: CASSLASGTYNEQFF. The chain carries TRBV7-2 and TRBJ2-1; 8 nucleotides align to TRBD2. Per germline, CDR1 SGHTA and CDR2 FQGNSA. The ends lost 0 bases at V and 2 bases at J; junction bases unmatched: 0. CDR3 length: 15 amino acids.

The chain recombines TRBV5-1 with TRBJ2-1, with TRBD2 matching over 8 bases. V gave up 4 bases and J gave up 0 bases; unmatched junction bases: 6. Germline V gene data show CDR1 as SGHRS and CDR2 as YFSETQ. This CDR3 is 16 amino acids long. As DNA, the CDR3 is TGCGCCAGCAGCGGTGGAAGCGGGAGCTCCTACAATGAGCAGTTCTTC. Its translation is CASSGGSGSSYNEQFF.

The rearrangement joins TRBV27 to TRBJ1-1; no clear D. The CDR3 runs 16 residues. V was clipped by 5 bases and J by 3 bases, with 19 bases between them. Germline V gene data show CDR1 as MNHEY and CDR2 as SMNVEV (reference sequence). CDR3 nucleotides: TGTGCCAGCAGTCCATTATGGGGAGGGCGCGACACTGAAGCTTTCTTT. Protein sequence: CASSPLWGGRDTEAFF.

The V and J genes are TRBV5-1 and TRBJ2-2; TRBD2 agrees at 15 bases. Per the germline V gene, CDR1 is SGHRS and CDR2 is YFSETQ. V lost 4 bases, J lost 7 bases, and 8 bases stayed unmatched. This CDR3 region has 17 residues. This CDR3 reads CASSTGLAGGHSGELFF. DNA for the CDR3: TGCGCCAGCAGCACAGGACTAGCGGGAGGGCATAGCGGGGAGCTGTTTTTT.

The chain couples TRBV24-1 to TRBJ2-1; 16 bases align to TRBD2. V dropped 3 bases and J dropped 8; count of bases not matched to a gene: 6. Looked up from germline, CDR1 is KGHDR and CDR2 is SFDVKD. This CDR3 is built from 17 residues. The CDR3 DNA reads TGTGCCACCAGTGATGGGACTAGCGGGAGGGCCGGCGATGAGCAGTTCTTC. Translating gives CATSDGTSGRAGDEQFF.